The 20 T cell receptor beta chains in this list originate from one sample, sequenced in a study of T cells after yellow fever vaccination. TCRdb reanalysed the 5' RACE reads using MiXCR and keeps one entry per CDR3 protein. The sample lists under 70,000 distinct CDR3 sequences; more than 5.5% were seen once. Sequenced here: CD8+ T cells sorted from PBMCs, sampled on the day of the first yellow fever vaccination. These receptors came from a man aged 18-30 years who received the YFV17D yellow fever vaccine.

This clonotype was seen more than once but under ten times. The chain has TRBV10-3 and TRBJ2-5, with 7 nucleotides matching TRBD1. After removal of 2 bases from V and 1 base from J, the junction contained 7 bases not matched to a gene. This CDR3 comprises 16 residues. Germline-derived CDR1 and CDR2 are ENHRY and SYGVKD. The CDR3 DNA follows: TGTGCCATCAGTGAGCCGGCGACAGGGTCCCAAGAGACCCAGTACTTC. Translated: CAISEPATGSQETQYF.

This chain joins TRBV4-1 and TRBJ1-5; TRBD1 is a possible D gene (6 bases). The CDR3 is made up of 16 amino acids. Per germline, CDR1 MGHRA and CDR2 YSYEKL. V dropped 0 bases and J dropped 6 bases, with 15 bases sitting between them. Here the CDR3 DNA reads TGCGCCAGCAGCCAAGACAATTCAGGGGTCGGTCAGCCCCAGCATTTT. Translated: CASSQDNSGVGQPQHF.

This clonotype has ten or more counts. The V and J genes are TRBV27 and TRBJ1-2; D gene ambiguous. The CDR3 runs to 14 residues. Trimming left V 3 bases short and J 4 bases short, with 12 bases between. In germline, CDR1 is MNHEY, CDR2 SMNVEV (reference sequence). CDR3 coding DNA: TGTGCCAGCAGTTTTGGCCGCAACCCCTATGGCTACACCTTC. This sequence encodes CASSFGRNPYGYTF.

This clonotype came up a few times. The V call is TRBV6-2 or TRBV6-3, the J call TRBJ2-2; no reliable D call. Germline CDR1 is MNHEY and CDR2 is SVGEGT. V lost 5 bases, J lost 1 base, and 17 bases lay in between. This CDR3 has 17 amino acids. The CDR3 coding sequence is TGTGCCAGCAGTCCCGCCTACAGAACACTGAACACCGGGGAGCTGTTTTTT. Its protein is CASSPAYRTLNTGELFF.

This clonotype was seen at least ten times. This rearrangement joins TRBV6-2 or TRBV6-3 to TRBJ2-7; D is unclear. With 0 bases removed from V and 0 bases from J, the gap between germline ends came to 6 bases. Looked up from germline, CDR1 is MNHEY and CDR2 is SVGEGT. This CDR3 contains 14 residues. CDR3: CASSYSGASYEQYF. The CDR3 DNA reads as TGTGCCAGCAGTTACTCGGGTGCCTCCTACGAGCAGTACTTC.

In this sample, this clonotype turned up a few times. The rearrangement links TRBV7-8 to TRBJ1-5, with D uncertain. CDR3 length equals 15 residues. The germline gives CDR1 SGHVS, CDR2 FQNEAQ. Trimming took 0 bases from V and 0 from J, leaving 6 bases between them. CDR3 sequence reads: CASSLALGSNQPQHF. The DNA of the CDR3 is TGTGCCAGCAGCTTAGCGCTCGGTAGCAATCAGCCCCAGCATTTT.

This clonotype was seen more than once but under ten times. This chain connects TRBV7-2 to TRBJ1-4; D possibly corresponds to TRBD1 (5 bases). Germline values: CDR1 SGHTA, CDR2 FQGNSA. The CDR3 totals 15 residues. Between the trimmed V and J ends, which lost 5 bases and 5 bases, there was a span of 15 bases. In DNA form, the CDR3 reads TGTGCCAGCAGCCCGGGACCGCGAGAAAATGAAAAACTGTTTTTT. Translation gives CASSPGPRENEKLFF.

The table lists this clonotype with a count of one. A much bigger clone sits one base away, suggesting this may be a read error. The V and J genes are TRBV28 and TRBJ1-1; D gene unclear. Germline CDR1 is MDHEN and CDR2 is SYDVKM. The CDR3 has 16 residues. CDR3 sequence (DNA): TGTGCCAGCAGTTTAGTCACACGGTCGATGAAGACTGAAGCTTTCTTT. It is translated as CASSLVTRSMKTEAFF.

The V call is TRBV6-5, the J call TRBJ1-2; the D is unclear. Trimming cost V 10 bases and J 5 bases, with 11 bases left between them. The CDR3 consists of 11 residues. The germline V gene encodes CDR1 MNHEY and CDR2 SVGAGI. This chain's CDR3 is CATKRGYGYTF. CDR3 coding DNA: TGTGCCACAAAGCGAGGGTATGGCTACACCTTC.

This clonotype was picked up many times. This rearrangement joins TRBV15 to TRBJ2-5, with D perhaps matching TRBD2 (6 bases). Germline values: CDR1 LNHNV, CDR2 YYDKDF (reference sequence). This CDR3 region has 16 residues. Deletions cut 4 bases from V and 2 bases from J, with 17 bases between. This CDR3 reads CATSTRLEILQETQYF. Written as DNA, the CDR3 is TGTGCCACCAGCACCAGACTAGAAATTTTACAAGAGACCCAGTACTTC.

This clonotype was seen more than once but under ten times. V gene TRBV5-1 combines with J gene TRBJ2-3; D is possibly TRBD2 (7 bases). The V gene's germline CDR1 is SGHRS and CDR2 YFSETQ. The CDR3 runs to 14 residues. Between the trimmed V and J ends, which lost 5 bases and 4 bases, there was a span of 14 bases. CDR3 coding DNA: TGCGCCAGCAGTCCTACAGGGAGGGCAGATACGCAGTATTTT. Translation gives CASSPTGRADTQYF.

With respect to this clonotype: This sequence may be a read error, since a much larger clone differs from it by one base. The J gene is TRBJ2-5, the V gene TRBV15; either TRBD1 or TRBD2 may fit D (5 bases each). The germline V and J ends were trimmed by 5 bases and 5 bases, with 15 bases remaining between them. The CDR3 contains 14 residues. Germline lookup yields CDR1 LNHNV and CDR2 YYDKDF (reference sequence). Here the CDR3 DNA reads TGTGCCACCAGCGGGGGACCTCATGATGAGACCCAGTACTTC. It specifies CATSGGPHDETQYF. Variable domain in full (rest from reference TRBV15 and TRBJ2-5): DAMVIQNPRYQVTQFGKPVTLSCSQTLNHNVMYWYQQKSSQAPKLLFHYYDKDFNNEADTPDNFQSRRPNTSFCFLDIRSPGLGDTAMYLCATSGGPHDETQYFGPGTRLLVL.

This clonotype appeared many times. The gene calls are TRBV27 and TRBJ2-5; 7 bases fit TRBD2. This CDR3 spans 12 amino acids. V lost 8 bases and J lost 2; bases outside the gene matches: 2. The germline V gene encodes CDR1 MNHEY and CDR2 SMNVEV (reference sequence). The CDR3 sequence is CASWRGQETQYF. In nucleotides, the CDR3 is TGTGCCAGCTGGCGGGGGCAAGAGACCCAGTACTTC.

This clonotype came up a few times. The genes are TRBV9 and TRBJ1-5; weak D call: TRBD1 (5 bases). Deletions cut 2 bases from V and 6 bases from J, with 12 bases between. Germline V gene sequence: CDR1 SGDLS, CDR2 YYNGEE. The CDR3 is 14 residues long. DNA for the CDR3: TGTGCCAGCAGCGTCGGGGCGCAGGGTCAGCCCCAGCATTTT. This codes for CASSVGAQGQPQHF.

The table lists this clonotype with many counts. The chain recombines TRBV5-1 with TRBJ2-3; 7 bases are a match to TRBD1. After removal of 0 bases from V and 2 bases from J, the junction contained 3 bases not matched to a gene. The CDR3 length is 15 residues. The germline gives CDR1 SGHRS, CDR2 YFSETQ. CDR3 region: CASSLEGQYTDTQYF. DNA for the CDR3: TGCGCCAGCAGCTTGGAGGGACAGTACACAGATACGCAGTATTTT.

This sequence joins TRBV4-3 and TRBJ1-1; 10 nucleotides match TRBD1. The CDR3 runs 17 residues. CDR1 and CDR2 from the germline V gene are LGHNA and YSLEER. Trimming removed 1 base from V and 7 bases from J; junction bases left unmatched: 12. CDR3 sequence: CASSQARQGAIGNEAFF. Here the CDR3 DNA reads TGCGCCAGCAGCCAAGCAAGACAGGGGGCAATTGGGAATGAAGCTTTCTTT.

This clonotype has only one observation. Given a much more abundant clone one base away, this may be a read error. The chain couples TRBV10-3 to TRBJ2-1, with D possibly matching TRBD1 (6 bases). The CDR3 has 15 residues. V lost 8 bases, J lost 10 bases, and 24 bases lay in between. CDR1 is ENHRY, CDR2 SYGVKD, per germline. DNA for the CDR3: TGTGCCATCCGGAGGTGGAACAGGGATGAGGAAGAGCAGTTCTTC. This translates into CAIRRWNRDEEEQFF.

This clonotype has at least ten counts. The genes are TRBV5-6 and TRBJ1-6; 10 positions match TRBD1. V lost 3 bases to trimming and J lost 7 bases; unmatched junction nucleotides: 7. Looked up from germline, CDR1 is SGHDT and CDR2 is YYEEEE. The length of the CDR3 is 16 residues. The CDR3 region is CASSWDRGGRNSPLHF. As DNA, the CDR3 is TGTGCCAGCAGCTGGGACAGGGGAGGCCGCAATTCACCCCTCCACTTT. Full variable domain (outside the CDR3, taken from reference TRBV5-6 and TRBJ1-6): DAGVTQSPTHLIKTRGQQVTLRCSPKSGHDTVSWYQQALGQGPQFIFQYYEEEERQRGNFPDRFSGHQFPNYSSELNVNALLLGDSALYLCASSWDRGGRNSPLHFGNGTRLTVT.

This clonotype has a handful of counts. CDR3 amino acids: CASSLVGGQPQHF. CDR3 DNA: TGCGCCAGCAGCTTGGTGGGGGGTCAGCCCCAGCATTTT. This chain joins TRBV5-1 and TRBJ1-5; D possibly corresponds to TRBD1 (5 bases). The CDR3 loop spans 13 amino acids. The V gene lost 0 bases and the J gene lost 6 bases, with 7 bases spanning the gap. From germline, CDR1 is SGHRS and CDR2 YFSETQ.

This clonotype was observed a handful of times. V is TRBV7-2 and J is TRBJ2-5, with TRBD2 matching over 10 bases. V lost 0 bases, J lost 4 bases, and 5 bases stayed unmatched. Germline-derived CDR1 and CDR2 are SGHTA and FQGNSA. The CDR3 runs 16 residues. The CDR3 sequence: CASSLAPLAGAETQYF. In nucleotides, the CDR3 is TGTGCCAGCAGCTTAGCCCCCCTAGCGGGGGCAGAGACCCAGTACTTC.